One and the same sample provided the 5 T cell receptor beta chains below, sequenced in a study of blood T cell repertoires in COVID-19. Measured with immunoSEQ multiplex PCR; TCRdb has only the in-frame clones, and not every one. The sample records 60,000 to 75,000 clones, around 83% being singletons. The sequenced sample consisted of peripheral blood. Source of these receptors: a man in his 70s with active COVID-19.

This chain connects TRBV30 to TRBJ1-2; a weak D match, TRBD1 (6 bases). V was clipped by 2 bases and J by 5 bases, with 9 bases between them. This CDR3 is built from 12 residues. Germline V gives CDR1 GTSNPN, CDR2 SVGIG (reference sequence). CDR3 region: CAWSPGAYGYTF. The CDR3 nucleotides are TGTGCCTGGAGTCCAGGGGCGTATGGCTACACCTTC.

The genes are TRBV15 and TRBJ1-2, with D perhaps matching TRBD1 (5 bases). This CDR3 is 15 amino acids long. V lost 4 bases, J lost 8 bases, and 20 bases lay in between. Germline V CDR1 and CDR2: LNHNV, YYDKDF (reference sequence). The CDR3, as DNA: TGTGCCACCAGCAAAACAGGAGTTCGCCTCTTAGGCTACACCTTC. The encoded protein is CATSKTGVRLLGYTF.

The chain couples TRBV28 to TRBJ1-3; D gene ambiguous. The CDR3 covers 11 residues. Germline V gene sequence: CDR1 MDHEN, CDR2 SYDVKM. V lost 6 bases and J lost 4, with 4 bases in between. The CDR3 region has the DNA TGTGCCAGCAGACACGGAAACACCATATATTTT. Translating gives CASRHGNTIYF.

V and J are TRBV4-1 and TRBJ2-1; 12 bases are a match to TRBD2. V was pared by 6 bases and J by 8 bases, with 5 bases of the junction left unmatched. CDR3 length: 14 amino acids. In germline, CDR1 is MGHRA, CDR2 YSYEKL. The CDR3: CASSWTSGMDEQFF. The CDR3, as DNA: TGCGCCAGCAGTTGGACTAGCGGGATGGATGAGCAGTTCTTC.

V gene TRBV9 combines with J gene TRBJ1-1; D possibly corresponds to TRBD1 (5 bases). With 5 bases removed from V and 6 bases from J, the gap between germline ends came to 20 bases. CDR1 is SGDLS and CDR2 is YYNGEE in the germline V gene. The length of the CDR3 is 15 residues. CDR3 protein: CASSPRGRDRPEAFF. The CDR3 DNA sequence: TGTGCCAGCAGTCCCCGAGGGAGGGACCGACCTGAAGCTTTCTTT.